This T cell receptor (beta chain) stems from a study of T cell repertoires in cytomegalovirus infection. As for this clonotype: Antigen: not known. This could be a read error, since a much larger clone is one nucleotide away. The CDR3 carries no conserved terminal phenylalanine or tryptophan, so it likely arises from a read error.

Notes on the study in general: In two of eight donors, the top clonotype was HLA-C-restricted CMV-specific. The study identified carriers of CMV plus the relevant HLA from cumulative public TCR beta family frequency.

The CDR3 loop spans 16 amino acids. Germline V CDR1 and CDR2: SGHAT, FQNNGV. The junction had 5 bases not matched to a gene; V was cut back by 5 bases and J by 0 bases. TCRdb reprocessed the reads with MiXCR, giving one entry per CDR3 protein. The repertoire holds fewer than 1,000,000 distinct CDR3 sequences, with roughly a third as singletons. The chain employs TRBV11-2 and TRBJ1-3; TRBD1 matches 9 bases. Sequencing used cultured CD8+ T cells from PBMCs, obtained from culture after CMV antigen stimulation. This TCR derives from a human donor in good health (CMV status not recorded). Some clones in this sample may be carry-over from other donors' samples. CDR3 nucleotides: TGTGCCAGCAGCGCAGGGACAGGGACCTCTGGAAACACCATATATTTA. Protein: CASSAGTGTSGNTIYL.